Below, 15 T cell receptor beta chains from the same sample are listed, as sequenced in a study of blood T cell repertoires in COVID-19. Profiling relied on immunoSEQ multiplex PCR, and the TCRdb table lists in-frame clones only, not all of them. The sample has 130,000 to 150,000 clones, about 89% seen once. Sequenced sample: peripheral blood. The receptors shown here come from a man in his fifties or sixties who had recovered from COVID-19.

The chain joins TRBV7-2 to TRBJ1-5, with no clear D. CDR1 is SGHTA and CDR2 is FQGNSA in the germline V gene. The CDR3 is 14 amino acids. Trimming took off 4 bases at V and 2 bases at J, with 9 bases between the two ends. DNA for the CDR3: TGTGCCAGCAGCTCATTTGCGGGCAATCAGCCCCAGCATTTT. This codes for CASSSFAGNQPQHF. The full variable domain, rest sourced from reference TRBV7-2 and TRBJ1-5, is GAGVSQSPSNKVTEKGKDVELRCDPISGHTALYWYRQSLGQGLEFLIYFQGNSAPDKSGLPSDRFSAERTGGSVSTLTIQRTQQEDSAVYLCASSSFAGNQPQHFGDGTRLSIL.

The chain has TRBV3-1 (or the pseudogene TRBV3-2) and TRBJ2-3, with D hard to call. Germline assignment: CDR1 LGHDT and CDR2 YNNKEL (reference sequence). Trimming cost V 4 bases and J 4 bases, with 9 bases left between them. CDR3 size: 13 residues. CDR3 bases: TGTGCCAGCAGCCCCGGGTACTCAGATACGCAGTATTTT. Residues: CASSPGYSDTQYF.

The V gene is TRBV18, the J gene TRBJ1-2, with 8 nucleotides matching TRBD1. The CDR3 spans 15 residues. Germline assignment: CDR1 KGHSH and CDR2 LQKENI. The ends lost 0 bases at V and 6 bases at J; junction bases unmatched: 6. CDR3 in amino acids: CASSPPGQGADGYTF. For the CDR3, the DNA is TGTGCCAGCTCACCACCGGGGCAGGGGGCCGATGGCTACACCTTC.

The rearrangement uses TRBV5-1 and TRBJ2-2, with TRBD1 as a possible D gene (6 bases). Looked up from germline, CDR1 is SGHRS and CDR2 is YFSETQ. V dropped 2 bases and J dropped 4 bases, with 9 bases sitting between them. The CDR3 is 14 amino acids. For the CDR3, the DNA is TGCGCCAGCAGCTTAGACAGGACCACCGGGGAGCTGTTTTTT. Its protein is CASSLDRTTGELFF.

This clone is a singleton in its sample. The V call is TRBV21-1, the J call TRBJ1-6; the table's D gene call, TRBD1, was not cross checked with the DNA. TRBV21-1 is classified as a pseudogene. This CDR3 has 15 residues. The CDR3 loop reads CASSKDRQGNSPLHF. CDR3 nucleotide sequence: TGTGCCAGCAGCAAAGATCGTCAGGGAAATTCACCCCTCCACTTT.

V gene TRBV6-4 combines with J gene TRBJ2-2, with D maybe TRBD2 (5 bases). Germline-derived CDR1 and CDR2 are MRHNA and SNTAGT. This CDR3 is 19 amino acids long. Deletions cut 2 bases from V and 0 bases from J, with 19 bases between. The CDR3 sequence is CASSDKFCLWTANTGELFF. The DNA for the CDR3 is TGTGCCAGCAGTGACAAGTTTTGTTTGTGGACTGCGAACACCGGGGAGCTGTTTTTT.

This chain joins TRBV5-4 and TRBJ2-2, with 7 bases lining up with TRBD1. The CDR3 runs to 15 residues. Germline lookup yields CDR1 SGHNT and CDR2 YYREEE (reference sequence). V lost 4 bases, J lost 1 base, and 4 bases stayed unmatched. Written as DNA, the CDR3 is TGTGCCAGCAGCCCGGGGACAGAGAACACCGGGGAGCTGTTTTTT. It translates to CASSPGTENTGELFF.

This chain links TRBV7-9 with TRBJ1-5; D is unresolved. CDR1 is SEHNR, CDR2 FQNEAQ, per germline (reference sequence). The CDR3 length is 12 residues. V was trimmed by 5 bases and J by 1 base, leaving 3 bases between them. CDR3 amino acids: CASSQSNQPQHF. The DNA for the CDR3 is TGTGCCAGCAGCCAGAGCAATCAGCCCCAGCATTTT.

The chain carries TRBV27 and TRBJ2-4; D gene uncertain. CDR1 and CDR2 from the germline V gene are MNHEY and SMNVEV (reference sequence). V dropped 8 bases and J dropped 10 bases, with 18 bases sitting between them. The CDR3 loop spans 13 amino acids. Here the CDR3 reads CASGFPGQTIQYF. Here the CDR3 DNA reads TGTGCCAGCGGATTTCCGGGTCAAACGATTCAGTACTTC.

The rearrangement joins TRBV6-5 to TRBJ1-1, with 12 bases lining up with TRBD1. J was trimmed by 5 bases and V by 11 bases; bases with no gene match: 12. The CDR3 extends over 15 amino acids. Germline CDR1 and CDR2: MNHEY and SVGAGI. CDR3 residues: CASPGQGAPRTEAFF. CDR3 DNA: TGTGCCTCTCCGGGACAGGGGGCGCCGCGGACTGAAGCTTTCTTT.

This rearrangement joins TRBV7-8 to TRBJ1-2; the match to TRBD1 covers 9 bases. Germline CDR1 is SGHVS and CDR2 is FQNEAQ. V dropped 1 base and J dropped 6; count of bases not matched to a gene: 3. The CDR3 runs 14 residues. The CDR3 region is CASSLGGDRDGYTF. CDR3 DNA sequence: TGTGCCAGCAGCTTAGGCGGGGACAGGGATGGCTACACCTTC.

This chain connects TRBV13 to TRBJ2-5; 9 nucleotides line up with TRBD1. The V gene end was trimmed by 3 bases and the J gene end by 5 bases; junction bases not matched to a gene: 13. Germline values: CDR1 PRHDT, CDR2 FYEKMQ (reference sequence). The CDR3 runs 17 residues. The CDR3 reads CASSLREDRGFVETQYF. CDR3 bases: TGTGCCAGCAGCTTGAGGGAAGACAGGGGGTTTGTGGAGACCCAGTACTTC.

This clone was recorded only once. The V call is TRBV2, the J call TRBJ2-1; 16 bases agree with TRBD2. This CDR3 is 15 amino acids long. Germline CDR1 is SNHLY and CDR2 is FYNNEI. With V trimmed by 6 bases and J by 9 bases, 5 bases remained unmatched. Here the CDR3 DNA reads TGTGCCAGCAGCGGGACTAGCGGGGGGGTTGGTGAGCAGTTCTTC. Its translation: CASSGTSGGVGEQFF.

This clone has just a few counts. The chain joins TRBV11-3 to TRBJ1-1; 9 bases match TRBD1. Losses at the gene ends were 4 bases for V and 6 bases for J; bases not matched to a gene: 3. From germline, CDR1 is SGHNT and CDR2 YENEEA. The CDR3 is made up of 13 amino acids. CDR3 protein: CASSYGQGSEAFF. The CDR3 DNA is TGTGCCAGCAGCTATGGACAGGGGTCTGAAGCTTTCTTT.

The rearrangement joins TRBV5-1 to TRBJ2-2; the match to TRBD1 covers 9 bases. V lost 4 bases and J lost 5; bases outside the gene matches: 6. CDR3 length: 15 residues. Germline V gene lookup returns CDR1 SGHRS and CDR2 YFSETQ. This CDR3 reads CASSDTGGATGELFF. The DNA for the CDR3 is TGCGCCAGCAGCGACACAGGGGGCGCGACCGGGGAGCTGTTTTTT. Complete variable domain (other parts from reference TRBV5-1 and TRBJ2-2): KAGVTQTPRYLIKTRGQQVTLSCSPISGHRSVSWYQQTPGQGLQFLFEYFSETQRNKGNFPGRFSGRQFSNSRSEMNVSTLELGDSALYLCASSDTGGATGELFFGEGSRLTVL.